This entry lists 30 T cell receptor beta chains sequenced from one sample in a study of T-cell reconstitution after alpha-beta-depleted transplantation in children. Using unique molecular identifiers, the investigators prepared the TCRbeta library. TCRdb redid the calling of the PCR reads with MiXCR, one entry per CDR3 protein. The sample lists approximately 210,000 distinct CDR3 sequences; approximately 14% were seen once. The sample here was PBMCs from the stem cell graft donor, taken from the stem cell graft. Receptors were obtained from a human donor who donated a stem cell graft to a child with acute lymphoblastic leukemia.

This clonotype has just a few counts. This chain uses TRBV4-2 with TRBJ1-6, with 10 nucleotides matching TRBD1. The trim removed 0 bases at V and 13 bases at J, leaving 6 bases unmatched. This CDR3 has 15 amino acids. Germline CDR1 reads LGHNA; CDR2 reads YNFKEQ. The CDR3 loop reads CASSQEGTGDPPLHF. For the CDR3, the DNA is TGTGCCAGCAGCCAAGAAGGGACAGGGGACCCGCCCCTCCACTTT.

This clonotype showed up many times. This rearrangement joins TRBV5-5 to TRBJ2-5; TRBD1 agrees at 9 bases. The germline gives CDR1 SGHKS, CDR2 YYEKEE (reference sequence). CDR3 length equals 14 residues. Trimming at V came to 2 bases and at J to 6 bases, leaving 5 bases not matched to a gene. CDR3: CASSLGTGWKTQYF. For the CDR3, the DNA is TGTGCCAGCAGCTTAGGGACAGGGTGGAAGACCCAGTACTTC.

This clonotype was detected many times. The chain has TRBV6-5 and TRBJ2-7; D not resolved. Per germline, CDR1 MNHEY and CDR2 SVGAGI. V lost 8 bases and J lost 3, with 2 bases in between. The CDR3 consists of 9 residues. Here the CDR3 DNA reads TGTGCCAGCTTCTACGAGCAGTACTTC. It codes for CASFYEQYF.

Ten or more counts support this clonotype. V is TRBV5-1 and J is TRBJ1-2, with D possibly TRBD1 on 6 matching bases. Germline V gene sequence: CDR1 SGHRS, CDR2 YFSETQ. V was shortened by 0 bases and J by 4 bases, with 13 bases between the two germline ends. The CDR3 runs 15 residues. The CDR3 spells CASSLGFRGTYGYTF. CDR3 DNA: TGCGCCAGCAGCTTGGGGTTCAGGGGTACCTATGGCTACACCTTC. Together with reference TRBV5-1 and TRBJ1-2, the CDR3 gives the full variable domain: KAGVTQTPRYLIKTRGQQVTLSCSPISGHRSVSWYQQTPGQGLQFLFEYFSETQRNKGNFPGRFSGRQFSNSRSEMNVSTLELGDSALYLCASSLGFRGTYGYTFGSGTRLTVV.

This clonotype occurred many times. This sequence joins TRBV29-1 and TRBJ2-1, with D hard to call. The V gene lost 3 bases and the J gene lost 6 bases, with 9 bases spanning the gap. The germline gives CDR1 SQVTM, CDR2 ANQGSEA. This CDR3 is 12 amino acids long. CDR3 sequence: CSVDHAVNEQFF. CDR3 sequence (DNA): TGCAGCGTTGATCATGCGGTCAATGAGCAGTTCTTC.

This clonotype was seen ten or more times. This chain joins TRBV5-6 and TRBJ2-2, with D unresolved. Germline CDR1 reads SGHDT; CDR2 reads YYEEEE. V was pared by 4 bases and J by 3 bases, with 16 bases between. This CDR3 is 16 amino acids long. In DNA, the CDR3 is TGTGCCAGCAGCCCCCTAGGCAGGAGCGACACCGGGGAGCTGTTTTTT. Translation: CASSPLGRSDTGELFF.

This clonotype was recorded many times. This chain uses TRBV28 with TRBJ1-1, with D uncertain. The CDR3 consists of 13 residues. The ends were cut back, 6 bases at V and 2 bases at J, with 10 bases in the middle. Germline loops: CDR1 MDHEN, CDR2 SYDVKM. This CDR3 reads CASSQPANTEAFF. CDR3 DNA sequence: TGTGCCAGCAGCCAACCCGCCAACACTGAAGCTTTCTTT.

The sample holds many counts of this clonotype. V usage is TRBV10-2 and J usage is TRBJ1-3; TRBD1 matches 7 bases. CDR1 is WSHSY, CDR2 SAAADI, per germline. J gave up 2 bases and V 3 bases, and 7 bases lay outside the gene matches. The CDR3 runs to 16 residues. This chain's CDR3 is CASSDQGGAAGNTIYF. The CDR3, as DNA: TGCGCCAGCAGTGACCAAGGGGGCGCTGCTGGAAACACCATATATTTT.

The chain couples TRBV7-8 to TRBJ2-7; 9 bases fit TRBD1. After removal of 4 bases from V and 2 bases from J, the junction contained 0 bases not matched to a gene. The CDR3 extends over 13 amino acids. CDR1 and CDR2 (germline): SGHVS, FQNEAQ. CDR3 region: CASSWDRAYEQYF. CDR3 sequence (DNA): TGTGCCAGCAGCTGGGACAGGGCCTACGAGCAGTACTTC.

This clonotype showed up many times. The chain employs TRBV4-1 and TRBJ2-3; perhaps TRBD2 as D (6 bases). CDR3 size: 15 residues. V was shortened by 5 bases and J by 6 bases, with 18 bases between the two germline ends. Germline V gene sequence: CDR1 MGHRA, CDR2 YSYEKL. The chain's CDR3 is CASSSRAQEGDTQYF. CDR3 sequence (DNA): TGCGCCAGCAGCTCCCGGGCCCAGGAGGGGGATACGCAGTATTTT.

This chain joins TRBV4-2 and TRBJ1-3, with D possibly TRBD1 on 5 matching bases. The CDR3 loop spans 16 amino acids. The V gene's germline CDR1 is LGHNA and CDR2 YNFKEQ. The V and J ends lost 1 base and 0 bases respectively, with 10 bases between them. The CDR3 sequence is CASSQGRRGSGNTIYF. The CDR3 DNA reads TGTGCCAGCAGCCAAGGCCGTAGGGGCTCTGGAAACACCATATATTTT.

This clonotype has a count of ten or more. The chain carries TRBV28 and TRBJ2-7; 9 positions match TRBD2. The CDR3 sequence is 15 residues long. V lost 6 bases to trimming and J lost 5 bases; unmatched junction nucleotides: 11. Germline loops: CDR1 MDHEN, CDR2 SYDVKM. The DNA for the CDR3 is TGTGCCAGCAGCCAGTCGGGACTAGCTTCCCACGAGCAGTACTTC. Protein sequence: CASSQSGLASHEQYF.

This clonotype was picked up many times. The CDR3 DNA follows: TGTGCCAGCAGCTTGGCCCGGGTCCGGGATGAGCAGTTCTTC. Amino acid sequence: CASSLARVRDEQFF. The V call is TRBV5-5, the J call TRBJ2-1; D remains ambiguous. The CDR3 totals 14 residues. V gave up 0 bases and J gave up 8 bases, with 12 bases separating them. Per germline, CDR1 SGHKS and CDR2 YYEKEE (reference sequence).

This clonotype was observed at least ten times. V gene TRBV29-1 combines with J gene TRBJ1-2, with 10 bases that match TRBD1. Looked up from germline, CDR1 is SQVTM and CDR2 is ANQGSEA. The CDR3 totals 14 residues. The J segment lost 6 bases and the V segment lost 4 bases, leaving 8 bases of the junction unmatched. CDR3 nucleotides: TGCAGCGTTGGGGACAGGGGATCTGGAAATGGCTACACCTTC. As protein: CSVGDRGSGNGYTF. The whole variable domain, remainder taken from reference TRBV29-1 and TRBJ1-2, is SAVISQKPSRDICQRGTSLTIQCQVDSQVTMMFWYRQQPGQSLTLIATANQGSEATYESGFVIDKFPISRPNLTFSTLTVSNMSPEDSSIYLCSVGDRGSGNGYTFGSGTRLTVV.

The sample holds a few counts of this clonotype. The chain has TRBV29-1 and TRBJ2-7; D remains unclear. Per the germline V gene, CDR1 is SQVTM and CDR2 is ANQGSEA. The CDR3 contains 11 residues. The germline V and J ends were trimmed by 4 bases and 4 bases, with 8 bases remaining between them. CDR3 residues: CSVGGQYEQYF. CDR3 nucleotide sequence: TGCAGCGTTGGGGGTCAGTACGAGCAGTACTTC.

Many counts were recorded for this clonotype. This chain joins TRBV5-1 and TRBJ2-5; 8 bases agree with TRBD2. Germline CDR1 SGHRS, CDR2 YFSETQ. Unmatched junction bases numbered 6, after V lost 4 bases and J lost 4 bases. CDR3 length: 14 residues. CDR3 protein: CASSARGGRETQYF. Here the CDR3 DNA reads TGCGCCAGCAGCGCCCGGGGGGGCCGAGAGACCCAGTACTTC.

At least ten counts were recorded for this clonotype. V gene TRBV12-3 or TRBV12-4 combines with J gene TRBJ1-4, with D perhaps TRBD1 (6 bases). The CDR3 is 15 amino acids. Trimming pared 6 bases from V and 6 bases from J, leaving 17 bases between. The CDR3 DNA sequence: TGTGCCAGCAGCCCACAGGGTGGGATGGATGAAAAACTGTTTTTT. Encoded protein: CASSPQGGMDEKLFF.

This clonotype was detected ten times or more. The gene calls are TRBV6-5 and TRBJ1-5; 10 nucleotides line up with TRBD1. J was trimmed by 9 bases and V by 8 bases; bases with no gene match: 10. There are 14 residues in the CDR3. From germline, CDR1 is MNHEY and CDR2 SVGAGI. The CDR3 loop is CASRDRGLRGPQHF. CDR3 DNA: TGTGCCAGCCGAGACAGGGGGCTACGTGGGCCCCAGCATTTT.

This clonotype appeared many times. The rearrangement uses TRBV5-1 and TRBJ2-7; D might be TRBD2 (5 bases). The germline CDR1 and CDR2 sequences are SGHRS and YFSETQ. The CDR3 is 15 amino acids. Between the trimmed V and J ends, which lost 4 bases and 0 bases, there was a span of 14 bases. The CDR3 spells CASSGSGFSSYEQYF. The CDR3 DNA sequence: TGCGCCAGCAGCGGTTCGGGGTTTAGCTCCTACGAGCAGTACTTC.

This clonotype was detected ten times or more. The chain combines TRBV20-1 with TRBJ1-1; D uncertain. Trimming took off 3 bases at V and 0 bases at J, with 5 bases between the two ends. Germline CDR1 and CDR2: DFQATT and SNEGSKA (reference sequence). CDR3 length: 12 residues. The CDR3 region has the DNA TGCAGTGCTAGCATGGTGAACACTGAAGCTTTCTTT. This translates into CSASMVNTEAFF.

This clonotype has ten or more counts. Written as DNA, the CDR3 is TGTGCCACCCGGGCAGCGGGTACAGGGAACACTGAAGCTTTCTTT. Amino acids: CATRAAGTGNTEAFF. J is TRBJ1-1 and V is TRBV10-3; D may be TRBD1 (5 bases). Germline values: CDR1 ENHRY, CDR2 SYGVKD. Trimming shortened V by 10 bases and J by 1 base, and 19 bases separated the two germline ends. The CDR3 loop spans 15 amino acids.

This clonotype has at least ten counts. V is TRBV7-9 and J is TRBJ1-1; D unresolved. CDR1 is SEHNR, CDR2 FQNEAQ, per germline (reference sequence). The CDR3 sequence is 11 residues long. The V end lost 5 bases, the J end lost 8 bases, and 9 bases lay between the germline ends. In DNA, the CDR3 is TGTGCCAGCAGCCCAAGACAAGAAGCTTTCTTT. Protein sequence: CASSPRQEAFF.

Remarks on this clonotype: Being one base from a much bigger clone, this may be a read error. The J gene is TRBJ2-2, the V gene TRBV5-1, with D uncertain. The CDR3 contains 13 residues. The germline V gene has CDR1 SGHRS and CDR2 YFSETQ. The chain's CDR3 is CASSFKGTAELFF. CDR3 DNA sequence: TGCGCCAGCAGCTTTAAGGGCACCGCGGAGCTGTTTTTT.

This clonotype has a count of ten or more. The V call is TRBV20-1, the J call TRBJ1-6; D perhaps matches TRBD1 (6 bases). V was trimmed by 0 bases and J by 14 bases, leaving 26 bases between them. Per germline, CDR1 DFQATT and CDR2 SNEGSKA (reference sequence). This CDR3 spans 17 amino acids. CDR3 residues: CSARELVFIGGVPSLHF. In DNA, the CDR3 is TGCAGTGCTAGAGAATTAGTCTTTATAGGGGGAGTTCCATCCCTCCACTTT.

This clonotype has at least ten counts. The gene calls are TRBV7-9 and TRBJ2-7; 12 bases map to TRBD2. The germline gives CDR1 SEHNR, CDR2 FQNEAQ (reference sequence). Germline trimming cut 6 bases from V and 3 bases from J; bases unmatched to any gene: 6. CDR3 length: 15 amino acids. DNA of the CDR3: TGTGCCAGCAGGGAGACTAGCGGGAGTATCTACGAGCAGTACTTC. Residues: CASRETSGSIYEQYF.

This clonotype was detected ten times or more. The chain couples TRBV5-6 to TRBJ1-1; TRBD1 might be the D (5 bases). Germline V gene lookup returns CDR1 SGHDT and CDR2 YYEEEE. V was trimmed by 5 bases and J by 0 bases, leaving 8 bases between them. The CDR3 spans 13 residues. The CDR3 DNA reads as TGTGCCAGCAGATCAGGGATGAACACTGAAGCTTTCTTT. Translated, it gives CASRSGMNTEAFF.

In its sample, this clonotype was seen a few times. This CDR3 reads CASSEALGNSYGYTF. CDR3 nucleotides: TGTGCCAGCAGTGAAGCGCTCGGCAACTCCTATGGCTACACCTTC. This rearrangement joins TRBV6-1 to TRBJ1-2, with unresolved D. The CDR3 consists of 15 residues. CDR1 and CDR2 from the germline V gene are MNHNS and SASEGT. Between the trimmed V and J ends, which lost 0 bases and 4 bases, there was a span of 12 bases.

This clonotype showed up many times. The J gene is TRBJ1-1, the V gene TRBV20-1, with TRBD1 matching 7 bases. Per the germline V gene, CDR1 is DFQATT and CDR2 is SNEGSKA (reference sequence). The CDR3 has 14 residues. V gave up 2 bases and J gave up 4 bases; unmatched junction bases: 7. CDR3 sequence (DNA): TGCAGTGCTAGACACAGGGGCTGGAGCACTGAAGCTTTCTTT. Amino acids: CSARHRGWSTEAFF.

This clonotype has a single count. This may be a read error: a much more frequent sequence differs by one nucleotide. V gene TRBV5-1 combines with J gene TRBJ1-1; tentative D call: TRBD1 (6 bases). CDR3 length: 15 amino acids. Germline V CDR1 and CDR2: SGHRS, YFSETQ. The CDR3 loop reads CANSLGRGLGTEAFF. CDR3 nucleotides: TGCGCCAACAGCTTGGGAAGGGGGTTAGGGACTGAAGCTTTCTTT.

Only a few counts were recorded for this clonotype. The chain combines TRBV23-1 with TRBJ2-7, with no clear D. TRBV23-1 is an open reading frame, and its role is uncertain. Trimming pared 2 bases from V and 10 bases from J, leaving 12 bases between. The CDR3 sequence is 12 residues long. The CDR3 nucleotides are TGCGCCAGCAGTCAAGGGTTCGCGAATCAGTACTTC. Translation: CASSQGFANQYF.